This T cell receptor beta chain was captured in a study of blood T cell repertoires in COVID-19. Study in general: Spain, Italy and the United States supplied samples that represented acute and convalescent COVID-19.

The cohort comprised adults aged roughly 18 to 90 years residing in 20 to 25 US areas. CDR1 and CDR2 from the germline V gene are SGHRS and YFSETQ. Trimming at V came to 4 bases and at J to 7 bases, leaving 6 bases not matched to a gene. The CDR3 contains 13 residues. Measured with immunoSEQ multiplex PCR; TCRdb has only the in-frame clones, and not every one. The sample records about 350,000 clones, roughly 90% being singletons. The specimen was PBMCs or T cells enriched from blood (not recorded which). The sequence came from a woman in her twenties or thirties who had been exposed to COVID-19. The V gene is TRBV5-1, the J gene TRBJ2-3; 7 bases align to TRBD2. CDR3 nucleotide sequence: TGCGCCAGCAGCAAACTAGCGACTCATACGCAGTATTTT. Translation gives CASSKLATHTQYF.